This T cell receptor beta chain was profiled in a study of Ad26.COV2.S vaccination and SARS-CoV-2 variants. Study context: In the study, Ad26.COV2.S was injected intramuscularly once, or twice 56 days apart.

This CDR3 contains 16 residues. Looked up from germline, CDR1 is SGHNT and CDR2 is YYREEE (reference sequence). Between the trimmed V and J ends, which lost 4 bases and 7 bases, there was a span of 23 bases. The treatment is: around 19 received Ad26.COV2.S at low or high dose, single or two shots; about five received placebo; per-sample allocation not given. Samples analyzed were those drawn on day 63 after the first vaccine or placebo injection. Notes on the study in general: Among vaccine recipients, spike-specific TCR breadth exceeded that of placebo recipients.

The assay was immunoSEQ multiplex PCR, and TCRdb's table has in-frame clones only and misses some. The sample lists approximately 480,000 clones, approximately 90% seen once, with 9.5% to 15% in the top ten. A single count supports this clone. The antigen is unknown. The TCR originated in a person aged 18-65 years who received the Ad26.COV2.S COVID-19 vaccine or a placebo. The material sequenced was peripheral blood, taken in a trial of Ad26.COV2.S vaccine versus placebo. V and J are TRBV5-4 and TRBJ2-5; D is perhaps TRBD2 (5 bases). DNA for the CDR3: TGTGCCAGCAGCCCAGGAGGTCTGGGCGAGAGCATGACCCAGTACTTC. Translating gives CASSPGGLGESMTQYF. Full variable domain (remainder filled in from reference TRBV5-4 and TRBJ2-5): ETGVTQSPTHLIKTRGQQVTLRCSSQSGHNTVSWYQQALGQGPQFIFQYYREEENGRGNFPPRFSGLQFPNYSSELNVNALELDDSALYLCASSPGGLGESMTQYFGPGTRLLVL.